A single sample is the source of the 27 T cell receptor beta chains below, sequenced in a study of T cell responses to AZD1222 COVID-19 vaccine. Only in-frame clones appear in the TCRdb table, and some are missing; sequencing was by immunoSEQ multiplex PCR. The data hold about 100,000 clones, with around 87% observed a single time. The sequences come from peripheral blood, collected on day 0 of AZD1222 vaccination. Receptors originate from an adult in good health.

The chain recombines TRBV28 with TRBJ2-5; weak D call: TRBD1 (6 bases). Trimming cost V 6 bases and J 0 bases, with 14 bases left between them. The germline V gene has CDR1 MDHEN and CDR2 SYDVKM. The CDR3 contains 15 residues. CDR3 protein: CASSILGTHQETQYF. The CDR3 nucleotides read TGTGCCAGCAGCATCCTCGGGACACACCAAGAGACCCAGTACTTC. The variable domain in full, completed from reference TRBV28 and TRBJ2-5, reads DVKVTQSSRYLVKRTGEKVFLECVQDMDHENMFWYRQDPGLGLRLIYFSYDVKMKEKGDIPEGYSVSREKKERFSLILESASTNQTSMYLCASSILGTHQETQYFGPGTRLLVL.

The rearrangement uses TRBV4-1 and TRBJ1-1; tentative D call: TRBD1 (5 bases). The CDR3 sequence is 14 residues long. Per germline, CDR1 MGHRA and CDR2 YSYEKL. The germline V and J ends were trimmed by 4 bases and 5 bases, with 14 bases remaining between them. CDR3 bases: TGCGCCAGCAGCCGTCCAGGGTGGGGTACTGAAGCTTTCTTT. It is translated as CASSRPGWGTEAFF.

The V and J genes are TRBV10-3 and TRBJ1-2; D perhaps matches TRBD1 (5 bases). CDR3 length: 15 amino acids. V was cut by 0 bases and J by 4 bases, with 12 bases left in between. The germline V gene has CDR1 ENHRY and CDR2 SYGVKD. CDR3: CAISESRGLGYGYTF. Written as DNA, the CDR3 is TGTGCCATCAGTGAGTCGAGGGGCCTAGGCTATGGCTACACCTTC.

The gene calls are TRBV5-1 and TRBJ2-1, with D uncertain. The CDR3 is made up of 14 amino acids. Germline CDR1 reads SGHRS; CDR2 reads YFSETQ. The V and J ends lost 0 bases and 2 bases respectively, with 6 bases between them. The CDR3 loop reads CASSLGTTYNEQFF. CDR3 in DNA: TGCGCCAGCAGCTTGGGCACCACCTACAATGAGCAGTTCTTC.

V and J are TRBV6-5 and TRBJ1-1; 8 bases line up with TRBD1. Losses at the gene ends were 7 bases for V and 7 bases for J; bases not matched to a gene: 14. Germline V gene lookup returns CDR1 MNHEY and CDR2 SVGAGI. The CDR3 is made up of 15 amino acids. The CDR3 sequence is CASTPTGQGGREAFF. The CDR3, as DNA: TGTGCCAGCACCCCGACCGGACAGGGCGGGCGTGAAGCTTTCTTT.

This clone appeared once. J is TRBJ1-2 and V is TRBV4-2; D gene ambiguous. The V end lost 3 bases, the J end lost 5 bases, and 13 bases lay between the germline ends. Germline V CDR1 and CDR2: LGHNA, YNFKEQ. This CDR3 is 14 amino acids long. The CDR3 sequence is CASSHPGYLYGYTF. For the CDR3, the DNA is TGTGCCAGCAGCCACCCTGGGTACCTATATGGCTACACCTTC.

This clone appeared a single time. CDR3 loop: CATSDTRDSYGYTF. CDR3 bases: TGTGCCACCAGTGACACACGGGACAGCTATGGCTACACCTTC. The chain has TRBV24-1 and TRBJ1-2; 7 bases match TRBD1. The CDR3 extends over 14 amino acids. The ends lost 4 bases at V and 4 bases at J; junction bases unmatched: 5. Germline values: CDR1 KGHDR, CDR2 SFDVKD.

The gene calls are TRBV19 and TRBJ2-3; TRBD2 aligns across 11 bases. The CDR3 runs 16 residues. Unmatched junction bases numbered 8, after V lost 5 bases and J lost 4 bases. Germline V gene data show CDR1 as LNHDA and CDR2 as SQIVND (reference sequence). The CDR3 region is CASSQNSGRAPDTQYF. CDR3 DNA sequence: TGTGCCAGTAGTCAGAATAGCGGGAGGGCCCCAGATACGCAGTATTTT.

The rearrangement joins TRBV29-1 to TRBJ2-3; TRBD1 aligns across 9 bases. Germline CDR1 SQVTM, CDR2 ANQGSEA. The CDR3 sequence is 16 residues long. The V segment lost 6 bases and the J segment 5 bases; nucleotides outside the gene matches: 15. In nucleotides, the CDR3 is TGCAGCGTCCCCAGGGGGGGGACAGGGAGAAGAGATACGCAGTATTTT. As protein: CSVPRGGTGRRDTQYF.

The CDR3 here is CASRQGAGGNTIYF. CDR3 bases: TGTGCCAGCAGGCAGGGGGCTGGTGGAAACACCATATATTTT. The chain links TRBV6-5 to TRBJ1-3; TRBD1 agrees at 8 bases. Germline loops: CDR1 MNHEY, CDR2 SVGAGI. The CDR3 is 14 residues long. J gave up 3 bases and V 6 bases, and 4 bases lay outside the gene matches.

V and J are TRBV5-1 and TRBJ1-2; D uncertain. CDR3 length equals 14 residues. Germline values: CDR1 SGHRS, CDR2 YFSETQ. Trimming cost V 2 bases and J 4 bases, with 12 bases left between them. The CDR3, as DNA: TGCGCCAGCAGCTTCGGAAGTAGTCCCTATGGCTACACCTTC. Its translation is CASSFGSSPYGYTF.

The J gene is TRBJ1-2, the V gene TRBV6-6; D ambiguous. Germline loops: CDR1 MNHNY, CDR2 SVGAGI (reference sequence). The CDR3 runs to 13 residues. V gave up 5 bases and J gave up 7 bases, with 14 bases separating them. The CDR3 reads CASSSRKEAGYTF. The CDR3 DNA follows: TGTGCCAGCAGTAGCCGCAAAGAGGCTGGCTACACCTTC.

The J gene is TRBJ1-6, the V gene TRBV30; D remains unclear. Trimming removed 3 bases from V and 0 bases from J, with 12 bases in between. This CDR3 region has 16 residues. Germline-derived CDR1 and CDR2 are GTSNPN and SVGIG (reference sequence). The CDR3 DNA follows: TGTGCCTGGAGGCACCCCGGGAGCTCCTATAATTCACCCCTCCACTTT. Translation: CAWRHPGSSYNSPLHF.

The V call is TRBV20-1, the J call TRBJ1-1, with TRBD1 as a possible D gene (5 bases). Trimming took off 3 bases at V and 0 bases at J, with 20 bases between the two ends. The CDR3 is 17 amino acids. Germline loops: CDR1 DFQATT, CDR2 SNEGSKA (reference sequence). The CDR3 region is CSASLLGAGIMNTEAFF. CDR3 DNA sequence: TGCAGTGCTAGTCTACTCGGTGCAGGGATAATGAACACTGAAGCTTTCTTT.

This clone was detected only a few times. The V and J genes are TRBV7-2 and TRBJ1-4; 9 positions agree with TRBD1. J gave up 6 bases and V 2 bases, and 4 bases lay outside the gene matches. The CDR3 is 15 residues long. Looked up from germline, CDR1 is SGHTA and CDR2 is FQGNSA. DNA of the CDR3: TGTGCCAGCAGCTTATCGACAGGGGGGGATGAAAAACTGTTTTTT. Translated: CASSLSTGGDEKLFF.

The chain uses TRBV7-9 and TRBJ2-7; TRBD1 aligns across 11 bases. The CDR3 totals 14 residues. The V gene's germline CDR1 is SEHNR and CDR2 FQNEAQ (reference sequence). The ends lost 3 bases at V and 6 bases at J; junction bases unmatched: 4. CDR3 in amino acids: CASSLVGQGGEQYF. Here the CDR3 DNA reads TGTGCCAGCAGCTTGGTGGGACAGGGGGGCGAGCAGTACTTC.

The chain is built from TRBV9 and TRBJ2-2, with 9 nucleotides matching TRBD1. Germline lookup yields CDR1 SGDLS and CDR2 YYNGEE. The CDR3 has 15 residues. The J segment lost 9 bases and the V segment lost 4 bases, leaving 10 bases of the junction unmatched. The CDR3 spells CASSQTTGGLRELFF. In nucleotides, the CDR3 is TGTGCCAGCAGCCAAACGACAGGGGGACTCCGGGAGCTGTTTTTT. The whole variable domain, remainder taken from reference TRBV9 and TRBJ2-2, is DSGVTQTPKHLITATGQRVTLRCSPRSGDLSVYWYQQSLDQGLQFLIQYYNGEERAKGNILERFSAQQFPDLHSELNLSSLELGDSALYFCASSQTTGGLRELFFGEGSRLTVL.

J is TRBJ1-4 and V is TRBV7-8; D is unresolved. In germline, CDR1 is SGHVS, CDR2 FQNEAQ. The V gene lost 2 bases and the J gene lost 0 bases, with 7 bases spanning the gap. This CDR3 spans 15 amino acids. In DNA form, the CDR3 reads TGTGCCAGCAGCTTAACTGAGTCAACTAATGAAAAACTGTTTTTT. Amino acid sequence: CASSLTESTNEKLFF.

The genes are TRBV12-5 and TRBJ2-3; 7 nucleotides line up with TRBD2. The germline V gene encodes CDR1 LGHNT and CDR2 FRNRAP. The CDR3 runs 14 residues. Trimming at V came to 5 bases and at J to 3 bases, leaving 5 bases not matched to a gene. The CDR3 protein is CASGISGVTDTQYF. Written as DNA, the CDR3 is TGTGCTAGTGGTATAAGCGGGGTGACAGATACGCAGTATTTT. The whole variable domain, filled in from reference TRBV12-5 and TRBJ2-3, reads DARVTQTPRHKVTEMGQEVTMRCQPILGHNTVFWYRQTMMQGLELLAYFRNRAPLDDSGMPKDRFSAEMPDATLATLKIQPSEPRDSAVYFCASGISGVTDTQYFGPGTRLTVL.

To note about this clone: Other DNA sequences from this sample encode an identical CDR3 as well. V and J are TRBV5-1 and TRBJ2-7, with TRBD1 matching 7 bases. From germline, CDR1 is SGHRS and CDR2 YFSETQ. V trimming: 2 bases; J trimming: 0 bases; junction bases outside the gene matches: 2. CDR3 size: 14 residues. The CDR3 coding sequence is TGCGCCAGCAGCTTAGGGGACAGCTCCTACGAGCAGTACTTC. Its protein product is CASSLGDSSYEQYF.

This chain joins TRBV2 and TRBJ1-2, with TRBD1 as a possible D gene (5 bases). Germline values: CDR1 SNHLY, CDR2 FYNNEI. Trimming stripped 7 bases from V and 8 bases from J, with 20 bases between. CDR3 length: 14 residues. The CDR3 spells CASTTGGGTRGYTF. DNA for the CDR3: TGTGCCAGCACCACGGGCGGGGGAACTCGAGGCTACACCTTC.

This sequence joins TRBV6-4 and TRBJ2-1; TRBD1 agrees at 9 bases. CDR3 length: 14 residues. In germline, CDR1 is MRHNA, CDR2 SNTAGT. Unmatched junction bases numbered 6, after V lost 4 bases and J lost 8 bases. As DNA, the CDR3 is TGTGCCAGCAGTGTGAGGACAGGGGTTTATGAGCAGTTCTTC. It yields the protein CASSVRTGVYEQFF.

The rearrangement joins TRBV7-2 to TRBJ2-5, with no clear D. Looked up from germline, CDR1 is SGHTA and CDR2 is FQGNSA. This CDR3 spans 14 amino acids. V was pared by 5 bases and J by 3 bases, with 13 bases between. The CDR3 loop reads CASSPEYTKETQYF. CDR3 in DNA: TGTGCCAGCAGCCCCGAGTACACAAAAGAGACCCAGTACTTC.

The chain combines TRBV7-3 with TRBJ2-1; D gene ambiguous. Germline V CDR1 and CDR2: SGHTA, FQGTGA. The CDR3 is 13 residues long. V lost 5 bases to trimming and J lost 9 bases, with 14 bases between them. The CDR3 sequence: CASSETRVGEQFF. The CDR3 nucleotides are TGTGCCAGCAGCGAGACACGTGTTGGTGAGCAGTTCTTC.

With respect to this clone: Given the absence of the conserved phenylalanine or tryptophan at the CDR3 end, a read error is likely. Because the CDR3's place on the DNA is in doubt, the DNA is left out and the CDR3 is given as listed by TCRdb. CDR3: CASSAGYIQSPEFL. The chain employs TRBV18 and TRBJ1-2. The CDR3 is 14 amino acids long, termini counted. Germline CDR1 is KGHSH and CDR2 is LQKENI.

The rearrangement joins TRBV6-5 to TRBJ2-3, with D maybe TRBD1 (5 bases). Germline-derived CDR1 and CDR2 are MNHEY and SVGAGI. This CDR3 is built from 16 residues. V was pared by 2 bases and J by 2 bases, with 14 bases between. Written as DNA, the CDR3 is TGTGCCAGCAGTTACGGGGCTGAATCGTACACAGATACGCAGTATTTT. It codes for CASSYGAESYTDTQYF.

The CDR3 bases are TGTGCCAGCAGTTTGGCACGGGTTGGGGAAGCTTTCTTT. It encodes CASSLARVGEAFF. The chain combines TRBV6-5 with TRBJ1-1; D remains ambiguous. Germline V gene data show CDR1 as MNHEY and CDR2 as SVGAGI. This CDR3 spans 13 amino acids. With 4 bases removed from V and 8 bases from J, the gap between germline ends came to 14 bases.